Below, one T cell receptor beta chain is given with its context. This sample was taken from a study of blood T cells in healthy people across ages. A second PCR, run for about 7 to 12 cycles, used a sample-barcoded 5' primer plus a J-beta primer mix. TCRdb ran MiXCR on the 5' RACE reads and lists one entry per CDR3 protein. The data contain roughly 700,000 distinct CDR3 sequences, approximately 25% of them seen just once; the ten biggest clones take up under 9.5%. V lost 5 bases to trimming and J lost 7 bases; unmatched junction nucleotides: 13. In germline, CDR1 is DFQATT, CDR2 SNEGSKA (reference sequence). This CDR3 region has 14 residues. Every donor provided roughly 10 milliliters of peripheral blood. The same data also went into a second study, on T cells of mothers and their children. This second study notes: Slightly higher, non-significant overlap characterized related mother-child pairs relative to unrelated pairs.

The TCR was taken from a boy between 10 and 17 years old in good health. Sequenced input: blood. The chain combines TRBV20-1 with TRBJ1-1, with TRBD1 matching 7 bases. This CDR3 is CSADHVTGLGEAFF. The DNA for the CDR3 is TGCAGTGCTGATCACGTGACAGGGCTAGGTGAAGCTTTCTTT.